Each of the 24 T cell receptor beta chains below was sequenced from the same sample in a study of CXCR3-negative and CXCR3-positive naive CD8 T cells. The libraries of TRB cDNA were constructed through 5' RACE using UMI labels. TCRdb reanalyzed the 5' RACE reads and collapses them to one entry per CDR3 protein, without DNA. Its clone listing holds 45,000 to 65,000 distinct CDR3 sequences. Sequenced material: naive CXCR3- CD8+ T cells from blood. Subset meaning: CD45RO-CCR7+CD27+CD95- naive CD8+ T cells lacking CXCR3 (TNR3-). The receptors originated from a human donor in good health. Some clones in this sample may be carry-over from other donors' samples.

This chain connects TRBV20-1 to TRBJ2-1; with no DNA, the TCRdb D assignment of TRBD2 cannot be verified. Germline V gene lookup returns CDR1 DFQATT and CDR2 SNEGSKA (reference sequence). The CDR3 is 14 residues long. The CDR3 spells CSARGLADYNEQFF.

The chain joins TRBV27 to TRBJ1-2; TCRdb calls TRBD1, which cannot be checked without DNA. This CDR3 comprises 19 residues. Germline lookup yields CDR1 MNHEY and CDR2 SMNVEV (reference sequence). Here the CDR3 reads CASAGTSSGTSYLNYGYTF.

The J gene is TRBJ2-1, the V gene TRBV5-5; TCRdb reports TRBD2, a call that lacks DNA to check it against. CDR1 and CDR2 from the germline V gene are SGHKS and YYEKEE (reference sequence). The CDR3 totals 13 residues. This CDR3 reads CASSLLAGGLQFF. The whole variable domain, remainder taken from reference TRBV5-5 and TRBJ2-1, is DAGVTQSPTHLIKTRGQQVTLRCSPISGHKSVSWYQQVLGQGPQFIFQYYEKEERGRGNFPDRFSARQFPNYSSELNVNALLLGDSALYLCASSLLAGGLQFFGPGTRLTVL.

The chain carries TRBV4-2 and TRBJ2-1; TCRdb's D gene call, TRBD2, goes unchecked for lack of DNA. From germline, CDR1 is LGHNA and CDR2 YNFKEQ. The CDR3 is made up of 14 amino acids. CDR3 region: CASRPGGRMNEQFF.

The chain has TRBV29-1 and TRBJ1-1; TCRdb designates TRBD1, a call that cannot be tested without DNA. Germline loops: CDR1 SQVTM, CDR2 ANQGSEA. The CDR3 contains 12 residues. CDR3 residues: CSVDSGQGLPFF.

The chain employs TRBV20-1 and TRBJ1-4; the TRBD1 assignment by TCRdb is unverifiable without DNA. The CDR3 covers 19 residues. The V gene's germline CDR1 is DFQATT and CDR2 SNEGSKA (reference sequence). This CDR3 is CSASSRPEDGTRTNEKLFF.

This clonotype registers medium-sized (0.01 to 0.1%) by frequency. V gene TRBV11-2 combines with J gene TRBJ2-5. Germline values: CDR1 SGHAT, CDR2 FQNNGV. The CDR3 loop spans 13 amino acids. CDR3 sequence reads: CASSLWRQETQYF.

The chain combines TRBV5-4 with TRBJ2-2; the TRBD2 assignment by TCRdb is unverifiable without DNA. CDR1 is SGHNT and CDR2 is YYREEE in the germline V gene (reference sequence). This CDR3 comprises 16 residues. The chain's CDR3 is CASSLGRGANTGELFF.

The chain links TRBV7-2 to TRBJ2-6. The length of the CDR3 is 15 residues. CDR1 SGHTA and CDR2 FQGNSA come from the germline V gene. The CDR3: CASSGSPSGANVLTF.

The rearrangement links TRBV28 to TRBJ2-7; TCRdb picks TRBD1, but there is no DNA to check that call. Germline CDR1 reads MDHEN; CDR2 reads SYDVKM. The CDR3 loop spans 15 amino acids. The CDR3 sequence is CASSSRDRDVYEQYF. The entire variable domain, with the rest obtained from reference TRBV28 and TRBJ2-7, is as follows: DVKVTQSSRYLVKRTGEKVFLECVQDMDHENMFWYRQDPGLGLRLIYFSYDVKMKEKGDIPEGYSVSREKKERFSLILESASTNQTSMYLCASSSRDRDVYEQYFGPGTRLTVT.

J is TRBJ2-1 and V is TRBV4-1; TCRdb proposes TRBD1, but this gene call is untestable without DNA. The CDR3 contains 16 residues. The V gene's germline CDR1 is MGHRA and CDR2 YSYEKL. This CDR3 is CASSQDPPGGNNEQFF.

The chain uses TRBV15 and TRBJ1-6. The V gene's germline CDR1 is LNHNV and CDR2 YYDKDF (reference sequence). This CDR3 comprises 12 residues. Here the CDR3 reads CATSRSNSPLHF.

The chain links TRBV7-9 to TRBJ2-3; the D gene TCRdb calls, TRBD1, cannot be checked with no DNA. Germline CDR1 and CDR2: SEHNR and FQNEAQ (reference sequence). This CDR3 comprises 11 residues. CDR3 in amino acids: CDGGRTDTQYF.

The J gene is TRBJ2-7, the V gene TRBV27; the D call from TCRdb, TRBD2, cannot be confirmed without DNA. The CDR3 runs to 13 residues. Germline CDR1 MNHEY, CDR2 SMNVEV (reference sequence). This CDR3 is CASRNGLAGGQYF.

V is TRBV29-1 and J is TRBJ2-4; lacking DNA, the TRBD2 call made by TCRdb goes unchecked. The CDR3 totals 17 residues. CDR1 and CDR2 (germline): SQVTM, ANQGSEA. CDR3 sequence: CSVEKYLAGVAKNIQYF.

The rearrangement links TRBV19 to TRBJ1-1. The germline V gene has CDR1 LNHDA and CDR2 SQIVND (reference sequence). This CDR3 spans 14 amino acids. CDR3 loop: CASTSEWGGTEAFF.

This chain uses TRBV13 with TRBJ1-1; there is no DNA to check the TCRdb D call of TRBD1. This CDR3 has 15 residues. From germline, CDR1 is PRHDT and CDR2 FYEKMQ (reference sequence). The CDR3 loop is CASSLVSRENTEAFF.

This rearrangement joins TRBV7-3 to TRBJ2-7; the D gene TCRdb calls, TRBD1, cannot be checked with no DNA. Germline V gene sequence: CDR1 SGHTA, CDR2 FQGTGA. The CDR3 covers 12 residues. The CDR3 protein is CASSRDGAEQYF.

J is TRBJ2-1 and V is TRBV20-1; TCRdb picks TRBD2, but there is no DNA to check that call. Germline loops: CDR1 DFQATT, CDR2 SNEGSKA (reference sequence). CDR3 length equals 14 residues. The CDR3 spells CSARSGGAYNEQFF.

The rearrangement links TRBV7-8 to TRBJ2-3; TCRdb's assignment of TRBD1 cannot be checked, as there is no DNA. This CDR3 is 14 amino acids long. Germline V CDR1 and CDR2: SGHVS, FQNEAQ. CDR3 protein: CASSLEGGADTQYF.

The V call is TRBV20-1, the J call TRBJ2-7; absent DNA, TCRdb's TRBD1 call cannot be checked. Germline lookup yields CDR1 DFQATT and CDR2 SNEGSKA (reference sequence). This CDR3 spans 12 amino acids. The CDR3 is CSTRDSFYEQYF.

V is TRBV7-9 and J is TRBJ2-5. The CDR3 extends over 14 amino acids. Germline CDR1 and CDR2: SEHNR and FQNEAQ (reference sequence). Here the CDR3 reads CASSLVISQETQYF. The full variable domain, completed using reference TRBV7-9 and TRBJ2-5, is DTGVSQNPRHKITKRGQNVTFRCDPISEHNRLYWYRQTLGQGPEFLTYFQNEAQLEKSRLLSDRFSAERPKGSFSTLEIQRTEQGDSAMYLCASSLVISQETQYFGPGTRLLVL.

V and J are TRBV14 and TRBJ1-4. CDR1 is SGHDN and CDR2 is FVKESK in the germline V gene. CDR3 size: 14 residues. The CDR3 loop reads CASSQDLGTEKLFF.

The V and J genes are TRBV7-6 and TRBJ2-1. This CDR3 region has 16 residues. Germline CDR1 is SGHVS and CDR2 is FNYEAQ. This chain's CDR3 is CASSLALADSYNEQFF.